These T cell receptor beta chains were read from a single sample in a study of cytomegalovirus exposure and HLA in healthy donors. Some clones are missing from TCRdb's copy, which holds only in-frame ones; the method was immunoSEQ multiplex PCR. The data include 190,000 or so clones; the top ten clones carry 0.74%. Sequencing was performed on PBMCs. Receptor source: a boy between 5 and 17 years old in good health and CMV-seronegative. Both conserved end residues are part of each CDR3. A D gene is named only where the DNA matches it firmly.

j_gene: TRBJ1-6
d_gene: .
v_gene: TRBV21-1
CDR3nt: TGTGCCAGCAGCGACGGGACAGGGAAAATAGGTAATTCACCCCTCCACTTT
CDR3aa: CASSDGTGKIGNSPLHF

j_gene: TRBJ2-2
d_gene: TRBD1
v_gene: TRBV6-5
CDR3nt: TGTGCCAGCAGTTACGCCAGGGGGCCCCCCGCCGGGGAGCTGTTTTTT
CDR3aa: CASSYARGPPAGELFF

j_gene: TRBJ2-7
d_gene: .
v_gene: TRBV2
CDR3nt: TGTGCCAGCAGCGAGAATAGCAGCGAGCAGTACTTC
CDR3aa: CASSENSSEQYF

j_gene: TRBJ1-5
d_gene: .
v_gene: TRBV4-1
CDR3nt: TGCGCCAGCAGCCAACTAGGAGGGAATCAGCCCCAGCATTTT
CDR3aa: CASSQLGGNQPQHF

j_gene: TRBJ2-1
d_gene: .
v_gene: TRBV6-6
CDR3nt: TGTGCCAGCAGGTCCCAAGAGCAGTTCTTC
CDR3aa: CASRSQEQFF

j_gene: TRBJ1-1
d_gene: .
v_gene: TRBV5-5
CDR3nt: TGTGCCAGCAGTCAAGACTCGGCGGCCACTGAAGCTTTCTTT
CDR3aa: CASSQDSAATEAFF

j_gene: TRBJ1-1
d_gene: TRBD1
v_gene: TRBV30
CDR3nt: TGTGCCTGGAGTGTACCCTCTGCCTACAGGGGCCCTGAAGCTTTCTTT
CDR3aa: CAWSVPSAYRGPEAFF

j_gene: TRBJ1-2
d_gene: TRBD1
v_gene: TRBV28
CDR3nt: TGTGCCAGCAGTTTCCGGGACAGGTTCTATGGCTACACCTTC
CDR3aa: CASSFRDRFYGYTF

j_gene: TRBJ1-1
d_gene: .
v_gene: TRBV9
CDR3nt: TGTGCCAGCAGCGTAGTAGGGGGAGAAGCTTTCTTT
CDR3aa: CASSVVGGEAFF

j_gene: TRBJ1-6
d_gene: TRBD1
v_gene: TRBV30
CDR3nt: TGTGCCTGGGGACCGGGACAGGGAACTTCACCCCTCCACTTT
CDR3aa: CAWGPGQGTSPLHF

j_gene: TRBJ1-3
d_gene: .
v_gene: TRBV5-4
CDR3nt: TGTGCCAGCAGCTTTGACAGTCAGAACACCATATATTTT
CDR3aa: CASSFDSQNTIYF

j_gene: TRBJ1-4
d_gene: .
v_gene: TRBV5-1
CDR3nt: TGCGCCAGCAGCCCCGGTCGGACTAATGAAAAACTGTTTTTT
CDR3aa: CASSPGRTNEKLFF

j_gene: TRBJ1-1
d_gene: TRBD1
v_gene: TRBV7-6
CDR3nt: TGTGCCAGCAGCTTAGGGAAGACAGGGGCGGCTTTCTTT
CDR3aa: CASSLGKTGAAFF

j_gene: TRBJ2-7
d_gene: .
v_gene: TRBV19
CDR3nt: TGTGCCAGCACTCCCAGGGGCGGGTACGAGCAGTACTTC
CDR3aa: CASTPRGGYEQYF

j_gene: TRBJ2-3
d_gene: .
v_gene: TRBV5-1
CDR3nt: TGCGCCAGCAGCTTAGATACCCGGACAGATACGCAGTATTTT
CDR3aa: CASSLDTRTDTQYF

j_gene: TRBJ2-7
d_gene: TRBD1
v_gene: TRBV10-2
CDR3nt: TGCGCCACCCATCCCGACAGGGCCTACGAGCAGTACTTC
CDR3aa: CATHPDRAYEQYF

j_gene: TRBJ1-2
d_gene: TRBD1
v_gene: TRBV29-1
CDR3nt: TGCAGCGCCTCGGACAGGGGCTCGTGGGGGGCTGGCTATGGCTACACCTTC
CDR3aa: CSASDRGSWGAGYGYTF

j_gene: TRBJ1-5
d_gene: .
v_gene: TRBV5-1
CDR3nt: TGCGCCAGCAGCACAGAGGGTCTGGATCAGCCCCAGCATTTT
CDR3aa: CASSTEGLDQPQHF

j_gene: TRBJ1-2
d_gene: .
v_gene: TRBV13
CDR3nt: TGTGCCTCAACAGGAGGGGCTGATGGCTACACCTTC
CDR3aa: CASTGGADGYTF

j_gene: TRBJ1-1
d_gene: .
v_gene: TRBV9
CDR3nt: TGTGCCAGCAGCGTAGCTTGGAACACTGAAGCTTTCTTT
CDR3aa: CASSVAWNTEAFF

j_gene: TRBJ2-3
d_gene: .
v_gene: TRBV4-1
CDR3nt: TGCGCCAGCAGCCAGTTTGTCGGTAGCACAGATACGCAGTATTTT
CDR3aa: CASSQFVGSTDTQYF

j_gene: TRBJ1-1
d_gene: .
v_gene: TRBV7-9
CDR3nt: TGTGCCAGCAGCTTAGATACGGGGACAAACACTGAAGCTTTCTTT
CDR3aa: CASSLDTGTNTEAFF

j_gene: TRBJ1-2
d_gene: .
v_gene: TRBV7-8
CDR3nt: TGTGCCAGCAGCTTAGTTGTGTCAGACTCCCTCTATGGCTACACCTTC
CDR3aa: CASSLVVSDSLYGYTF

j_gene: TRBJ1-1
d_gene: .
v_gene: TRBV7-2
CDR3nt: TGTGCCAGCAGCTTAAATTGGGCCGAAGCTTTCTTT
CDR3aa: CASSLNWAEAFF

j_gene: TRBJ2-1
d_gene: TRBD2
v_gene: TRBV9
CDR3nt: TGTGCCAGCAGCGTAGCTGCGGGGGGGCCATACAATGAGCAGTTCTTC
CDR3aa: CASSVAAGGPYNEQFF

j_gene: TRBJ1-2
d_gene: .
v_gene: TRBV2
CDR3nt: TGTGCCAGCAGTAAACAGGATGGCTACACCTTC
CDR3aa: CASSKQDGYTF

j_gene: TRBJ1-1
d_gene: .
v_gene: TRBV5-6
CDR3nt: TGTGCCAGCACCTCACGTCCAGTGAACACTGAAGCTTTCTTT
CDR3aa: CASTSRPVNTEAFF

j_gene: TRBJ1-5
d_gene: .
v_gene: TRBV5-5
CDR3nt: TGTGCCAGCAGCTTGGGCAGTCAGCCCCAGCATTTT
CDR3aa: CASSLGSQPQHF

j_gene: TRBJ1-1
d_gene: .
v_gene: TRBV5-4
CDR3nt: TGTGCCAGCAGCTTGTTGGCAGGGCCCCCCACTGAAGCTTTCTTT
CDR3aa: CASSLLAGPPTEAFF

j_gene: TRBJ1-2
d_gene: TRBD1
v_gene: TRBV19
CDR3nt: TGTGCCAGTAGTCCACCCACAGGGGGTAACTATGGCTACACCTTC
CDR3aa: CASSPPTGGNYGYTF

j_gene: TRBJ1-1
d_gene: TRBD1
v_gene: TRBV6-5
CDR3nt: TGTGCCAGCAGCACCGGACAGGGGAGGACTGAAGCTTTCTTT
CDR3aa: CASSTGQGRTEAFF

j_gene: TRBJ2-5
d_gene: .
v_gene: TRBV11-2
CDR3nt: TGTGCCAGCAGCTTAGTTCCCCCACCAGGAGAGACCCAGTACTTC
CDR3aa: CASSLVPPPGETQYF

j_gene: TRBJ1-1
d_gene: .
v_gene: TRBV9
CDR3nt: TGTGCCAGCAGCACAGACAAGAACACTGAAGCTTTCTTT
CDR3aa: CASSTDKNTEAFF

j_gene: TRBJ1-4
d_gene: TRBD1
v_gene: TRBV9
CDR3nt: TGTGCCAGCAGCGCGGGACAGGGGTGGGAAAAACTGTTTTTT
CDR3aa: CASSAGQGWEKLFF

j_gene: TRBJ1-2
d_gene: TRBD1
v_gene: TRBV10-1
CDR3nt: TGCGCCAGCAGTGAGGGGGGGGACAGGGGCGTTTTCTATGGCTACACCTTC
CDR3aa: CASSEGGDRGVFYGYTF

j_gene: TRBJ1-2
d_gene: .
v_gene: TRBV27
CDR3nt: TGTGCCAGCGGGTCGGGGGGAAACTATGGCTACACCTTC
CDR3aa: CASGSGGNYGYTF

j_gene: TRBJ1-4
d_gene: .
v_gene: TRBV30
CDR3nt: TGTGCCTGGAGCGGGGGATTGAATGAAAAACTGTTTTTT
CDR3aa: CAWSGGLNEKLFF

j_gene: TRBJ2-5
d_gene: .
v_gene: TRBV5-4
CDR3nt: TGTGCCAGCAGCAAACGACAGTTCCAAGAGACCCAGTACTTC
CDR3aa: CASSKRQFQETQYF

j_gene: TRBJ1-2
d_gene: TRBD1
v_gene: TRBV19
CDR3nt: TGTGCCAGTAGGGGACAGAGCTATGGCTACACCTTC
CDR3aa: CASRGQSYGYTF

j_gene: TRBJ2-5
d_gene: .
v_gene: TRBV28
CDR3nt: TGTGCCAGCAGGTTAAGGGGAGAGACCCAGTACTTC
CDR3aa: CASRLRGETQYF

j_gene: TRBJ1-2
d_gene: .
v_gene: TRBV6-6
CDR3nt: TGTGCCAGCACTCGGGGGGACTATGGCTACACCTTC
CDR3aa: CASTRGDYGYTF

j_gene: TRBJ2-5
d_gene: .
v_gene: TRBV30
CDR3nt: TGTGCCTTCCTCTACCTCCAGGGGAAGTTGAGCGTACAAGAGACCCAGTACTTC
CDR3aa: CAFLYLQGKLSVQETQYF

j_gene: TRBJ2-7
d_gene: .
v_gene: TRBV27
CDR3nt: TGTGCCAGCAGTTTTCGAGGGGGAGAGCAGTACTTC
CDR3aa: CASSFRGGEQYF

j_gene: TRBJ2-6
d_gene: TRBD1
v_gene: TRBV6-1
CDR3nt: TGTGCCCAGGGGGCGGCGGCTGGGGCCAACGTCCTGACTTTC
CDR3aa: CAQGAAAGANVLTF

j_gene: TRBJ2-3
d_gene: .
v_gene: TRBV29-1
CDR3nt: TGCAGCGTTACAACAGGTTTCCGCACAGATACGCAGTATTTT
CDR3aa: CSVTTGFRTDTQYF

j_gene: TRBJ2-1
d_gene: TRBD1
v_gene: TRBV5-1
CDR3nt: TGCGCCAGCAGTAGGGACAGTATCCTGAGCTCCTACAATGAGCAGTTCTTC
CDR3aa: CASSRDSILSSYNEQFF

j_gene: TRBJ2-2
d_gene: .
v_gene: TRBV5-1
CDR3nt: TGCGCCAGCAGCAACCGGGACACCTACACCGGGGAGCTGTTTTTT
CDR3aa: CASSNRDTYTGELFF

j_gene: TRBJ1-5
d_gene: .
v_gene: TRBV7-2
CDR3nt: TGTGCCAGCACCCTAGACGCATCGGAAAGGCCCCAGCATTTT
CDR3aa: CASTLDASERPQHF

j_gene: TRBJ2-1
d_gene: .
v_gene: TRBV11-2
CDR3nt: TGTGCCAGCAGCTTAGTAAGGGGATCCTACAATGAGCAGTTCTTC
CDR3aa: CASSLVRGSYNEQFF

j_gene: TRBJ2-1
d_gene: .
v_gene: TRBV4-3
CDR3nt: TGCGCCAGCAGCCAAGGACAGATTTACAATGAGCAGTTCTTC
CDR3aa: CASSQGQIYNEQFF

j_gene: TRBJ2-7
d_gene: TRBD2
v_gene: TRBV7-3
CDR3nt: TGTGCCAGCAGCTTTAGCGGGGGACCCTCCGAGCAGTACTTC
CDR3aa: CASSFSGGPSEQYF

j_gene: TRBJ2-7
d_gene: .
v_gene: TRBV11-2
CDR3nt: TGTGCCAGCAGTTTGGGCTTCGGATCCGAGCAGTACTTC
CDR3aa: CASSLGFGSEQYF

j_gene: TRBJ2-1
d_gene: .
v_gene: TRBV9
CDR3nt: TGTGCCAGCAGCGTAGCTTCAACGGGATACAATGAGCAGTTCTTC
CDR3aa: CASSVASTGYNEQFF

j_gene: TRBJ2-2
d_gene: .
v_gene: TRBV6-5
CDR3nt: TGTGCCAGCAGTTACGGGGGCAGGCTGTTTTTT
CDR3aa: CASSYGGRLFF

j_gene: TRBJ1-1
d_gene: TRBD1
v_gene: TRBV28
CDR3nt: TGTGCCAGCACTTGCACCGCGGACAGGGCCTTGAACACTGAAGCTTTCTTT
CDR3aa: CASTCTADRALNTEAFF

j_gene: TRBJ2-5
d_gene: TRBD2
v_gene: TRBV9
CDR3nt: TGTGCCAGCAGCGTAGGGCGGGGGGGTGAGACCCAGTACTTC
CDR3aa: CASSVGRGGETQYF

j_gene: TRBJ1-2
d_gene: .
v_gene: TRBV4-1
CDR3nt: TGCGCCAGCAGCCAAGAGCTGGAGCCTCCCGGAAACTATGGCTACACCTTC
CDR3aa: CASSQELEPPGNYGYTF